This T cell receptor beta chain was sequenced for a study of blood T cell repertoires in COVID-19. Clinical history as reported by participants underpinned cohort assignment. Sequenced by immunoSEQ multiplex PCR; TCRdb stores in-frame clones only, minus some. The data contain about 180,000 clones, 86% of them singletons. This clonotype was sampled from a woman in her twenties or thirties who had recovered from COVID-19. Sequenced material: PBMCs or T cells enriched from blood (not recorded which).

CDR3 residues: CASSRPDRSNEKLFF. CDR3 in DNA: TGTGCCAGCAGTCGCCCGGACAGGAGTAATGAAAAACTGTTTTTT. The chain joins TRBV28 to TRBJ1-4; 7 nucleotides align to TRBD1. V shed 5 bases and J 4 bases; nucleotides not matched to a gene: 7. CDR1 is MDHEN and CDR2 is SYDVKM in the germline V gene. The CDR3 has 15 residues.